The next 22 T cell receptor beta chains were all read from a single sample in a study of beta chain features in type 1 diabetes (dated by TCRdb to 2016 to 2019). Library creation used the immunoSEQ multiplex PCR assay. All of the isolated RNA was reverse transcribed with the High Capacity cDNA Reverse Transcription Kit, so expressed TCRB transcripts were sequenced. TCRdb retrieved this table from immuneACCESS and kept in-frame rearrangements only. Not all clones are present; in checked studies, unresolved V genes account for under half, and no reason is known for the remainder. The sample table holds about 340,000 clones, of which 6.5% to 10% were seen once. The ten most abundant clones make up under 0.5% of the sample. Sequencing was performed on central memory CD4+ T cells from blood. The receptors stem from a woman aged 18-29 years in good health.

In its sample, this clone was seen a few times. Here the CDR3 reads CASSPPISVDEQYF. The CDR3 nucleotides read TGTGCCAGCTCACCACCGATTAGTGTGGACGAGCAGTACTTC. The rearrangement uses TRBV18 and TRBJ2-7, with D uncertain. The V gene lost 0 bases and the J gene lost 5 bases, with 11 bases spanning the gap. CDR3 length equals 14 residues. The V gene's germline CDR1 is KGHSH and CDR2 LQKENI.

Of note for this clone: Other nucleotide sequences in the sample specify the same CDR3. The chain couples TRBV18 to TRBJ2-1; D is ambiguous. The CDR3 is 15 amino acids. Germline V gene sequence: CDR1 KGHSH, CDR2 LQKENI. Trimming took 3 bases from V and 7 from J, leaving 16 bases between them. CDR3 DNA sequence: TGTGCCAGCTCACCTCTTGGTGGCTCTGGGAATGAGCAGTTCTTC. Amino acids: CASSPLGGSGNEQFF.

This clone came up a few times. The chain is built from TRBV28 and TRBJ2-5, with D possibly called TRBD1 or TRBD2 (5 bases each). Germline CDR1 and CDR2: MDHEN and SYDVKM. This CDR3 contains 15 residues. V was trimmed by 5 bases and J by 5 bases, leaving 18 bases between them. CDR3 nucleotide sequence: TGTGCCAGCAGTCAACCCCTGGGGGAGTGGGAGACCCAGTACTTC. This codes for CASSQPLGEWETQYF.

The chain's CDR3 is CASTKDRGQETQYF. In DNA form, the CDR3 reads TGTGCCAGCACAAAGGACAGGGGACAAGAGACCCAGTACTTC. V is TRBV6-1 and J is TRBJ2-5; 9 positions match TRBD1. V lost 7 bases and J lost 2; bases outside the gene matches: 5. The CDR3 runs 14 residues. The germline V gene has CDR1 MNHNS and CDR2 SASEGT.

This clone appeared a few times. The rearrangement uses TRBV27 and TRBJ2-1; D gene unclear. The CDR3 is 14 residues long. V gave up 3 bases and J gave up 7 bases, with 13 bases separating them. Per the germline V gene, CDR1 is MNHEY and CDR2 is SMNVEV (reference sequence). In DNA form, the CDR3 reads TGTGCCAGCAGTTTTTCACGTTTGGAAAATGAGCAGTTCTTC. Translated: CASSFSRLENEQFF.

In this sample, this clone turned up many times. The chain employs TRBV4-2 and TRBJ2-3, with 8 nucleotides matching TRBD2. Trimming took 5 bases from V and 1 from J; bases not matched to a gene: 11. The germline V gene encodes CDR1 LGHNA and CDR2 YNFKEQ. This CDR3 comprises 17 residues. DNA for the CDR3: TGTGCCAGCAGCACCCGAGAACTAGCGGAGGGCACAGATACGCAGTATTTT. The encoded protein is CASSTRELAEGTDTQYF.

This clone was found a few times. The CDR3 protein is CASSPYQGLAGGFNNEQFF. DNA of the CDR3: TGTGCCAGCTCACCATACCAAGGACTAGCGGGAGGGTTTAACAATGAGCAGTTCTTC. The chain has TRBV18 and TRBJ2-1; 15 bases line up with TRBD2. The CDR3 loop spans 19 amino acids. The V gene's germline CDR1 is KGHSH and CDR2 LQKENI. Trimming took 2 bases from V and 5 from J; bases not matched to a gene: 10.

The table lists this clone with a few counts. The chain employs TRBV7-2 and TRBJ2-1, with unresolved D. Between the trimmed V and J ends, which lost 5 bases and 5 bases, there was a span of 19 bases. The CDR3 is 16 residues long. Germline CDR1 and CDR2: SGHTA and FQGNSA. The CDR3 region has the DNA TGTGCCAGCAGCCCCAGATCGTTGAAGGGCCACAATGAGCAGTTCTTC. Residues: CASSPRSLKGHNEQFF.

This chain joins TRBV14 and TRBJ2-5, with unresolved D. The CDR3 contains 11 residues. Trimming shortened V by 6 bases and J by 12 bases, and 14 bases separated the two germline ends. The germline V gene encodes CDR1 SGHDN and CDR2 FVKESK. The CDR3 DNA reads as TGTGCCAGCAGACCAAAACTTCGGGAGTACTTC. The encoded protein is CASRPKLREYF.

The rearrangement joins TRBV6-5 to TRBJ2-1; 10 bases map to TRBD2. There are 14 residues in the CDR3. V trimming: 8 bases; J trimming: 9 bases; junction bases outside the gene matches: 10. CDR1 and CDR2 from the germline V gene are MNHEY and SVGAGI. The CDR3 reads CASVGSSGSSEQFF. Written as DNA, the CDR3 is TGTGCCAGCGTCGGGTCTAGCGGGAGTAGTGAGCAGTTCTTC.

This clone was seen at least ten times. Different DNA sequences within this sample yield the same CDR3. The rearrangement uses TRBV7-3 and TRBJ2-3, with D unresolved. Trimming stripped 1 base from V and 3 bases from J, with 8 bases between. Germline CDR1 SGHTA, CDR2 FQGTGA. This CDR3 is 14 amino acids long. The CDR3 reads CASSLNGRTDTQYF. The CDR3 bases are TGTGCCAGCAGCTTAAATGGTCGGACAGATACGCAGTATTTT.

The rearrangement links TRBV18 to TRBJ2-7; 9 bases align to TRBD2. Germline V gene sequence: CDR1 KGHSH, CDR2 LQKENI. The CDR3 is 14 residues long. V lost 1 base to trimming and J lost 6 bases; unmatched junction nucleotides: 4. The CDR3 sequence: CASSPLAGVSEQYF. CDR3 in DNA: TGTGCCAGCTCACCACTAGCGGGAGTCTCCGAGCAGTACTTC.

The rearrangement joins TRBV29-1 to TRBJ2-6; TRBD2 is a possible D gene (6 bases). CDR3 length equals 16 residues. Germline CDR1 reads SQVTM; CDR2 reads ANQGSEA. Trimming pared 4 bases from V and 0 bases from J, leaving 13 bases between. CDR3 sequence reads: CSVVVAEPSGANVLTF. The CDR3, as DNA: TGCAGCGTTGTGGTAGCGGAACCCTCTGGGGCCAACGTCCTGACTTTC.

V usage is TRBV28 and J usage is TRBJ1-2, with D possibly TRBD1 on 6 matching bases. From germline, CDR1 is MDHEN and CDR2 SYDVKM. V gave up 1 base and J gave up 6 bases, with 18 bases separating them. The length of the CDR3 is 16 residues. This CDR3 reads CASSLYPLQGRHGYTF. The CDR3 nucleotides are TGTGCCAGCAGTTTATACCCGTTACAGGGTAGGCATGGCTACACCTTC.

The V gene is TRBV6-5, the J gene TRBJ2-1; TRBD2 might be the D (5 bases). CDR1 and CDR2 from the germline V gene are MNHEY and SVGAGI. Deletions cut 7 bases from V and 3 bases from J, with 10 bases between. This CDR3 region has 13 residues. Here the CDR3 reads CASMEVNYNEQFF. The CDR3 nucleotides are TGTGCCAGCATGGAGGTGAACTACAATGAGCAGTTCTTC.

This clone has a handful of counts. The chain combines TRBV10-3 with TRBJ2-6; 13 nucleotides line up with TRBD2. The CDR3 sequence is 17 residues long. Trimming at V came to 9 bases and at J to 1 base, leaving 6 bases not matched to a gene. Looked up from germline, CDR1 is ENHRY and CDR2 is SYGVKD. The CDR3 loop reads CAIQPGLAGSGANVLTF. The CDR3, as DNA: TGTGCCATACAACCGGGACTAGCGGGATCTGGGGCCAACGTCCTGACTTTC.

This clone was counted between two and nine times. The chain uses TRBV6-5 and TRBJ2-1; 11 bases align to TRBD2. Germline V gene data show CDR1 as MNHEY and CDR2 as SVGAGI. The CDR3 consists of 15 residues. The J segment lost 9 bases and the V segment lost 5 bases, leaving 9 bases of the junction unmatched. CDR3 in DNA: TGTGCCAGCAGTGCCCCGGGACTAGCGGTATTTGAGCAGTTCTTC. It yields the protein CASSAPGLAVFEQFF.

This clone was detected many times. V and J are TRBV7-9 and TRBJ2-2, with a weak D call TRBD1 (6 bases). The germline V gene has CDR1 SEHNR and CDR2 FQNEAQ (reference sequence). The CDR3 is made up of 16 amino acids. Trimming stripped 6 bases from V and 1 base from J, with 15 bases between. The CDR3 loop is CASRASSGQNTGELFF. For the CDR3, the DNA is TGTGCCAGCAGGGCCTCCTCGGGACAGAACACCGGGGAGCTGTTTTTT.

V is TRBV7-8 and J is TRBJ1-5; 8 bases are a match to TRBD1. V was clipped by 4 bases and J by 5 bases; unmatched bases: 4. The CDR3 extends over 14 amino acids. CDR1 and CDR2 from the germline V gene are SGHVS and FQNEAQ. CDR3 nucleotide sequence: TGTGCCAGCAGCTCACAGGGGGTTCATCAGCCCCAGCATTTT. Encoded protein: CASSSQGVHQPQHF.

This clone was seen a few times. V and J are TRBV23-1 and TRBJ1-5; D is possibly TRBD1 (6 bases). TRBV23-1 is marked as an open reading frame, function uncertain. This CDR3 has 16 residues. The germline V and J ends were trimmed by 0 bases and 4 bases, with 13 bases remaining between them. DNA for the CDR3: TGCGCCAGCAGTCAATCCGGGGATAGGGGGAATCAGCCCCAGCATTTT. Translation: CASSQSGDRGNQPQHF.

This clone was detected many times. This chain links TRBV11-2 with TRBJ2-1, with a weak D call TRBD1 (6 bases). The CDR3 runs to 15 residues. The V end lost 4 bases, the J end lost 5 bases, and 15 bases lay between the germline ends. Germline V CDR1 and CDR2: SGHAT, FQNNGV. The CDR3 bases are TGTGCCAGCAGCTCAACAGGGACAACCCACAATGAGCAGTTCTTC. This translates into CASSSTGTTHNEQFF.

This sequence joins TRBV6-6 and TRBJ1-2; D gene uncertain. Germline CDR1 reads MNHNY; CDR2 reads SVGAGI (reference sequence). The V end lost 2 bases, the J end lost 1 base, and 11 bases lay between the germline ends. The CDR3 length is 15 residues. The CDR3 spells CASSYVQRLNYGYTF. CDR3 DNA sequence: TGTGCCAGCAGTTACGTCCAGCGTCTTAACTATGGCTACACCTTC.